Shown below are 22 T cell receptor beta chains from a single sample sequenced in a study of T-cell memory formation after mild COVID-19. MiXCR, applied by TCRdb to the 5' RACE reads, yields one record per CDR3 protein. The sample yields roughly 550,000 distinct CDR3 sequences, about a fifth seen once. The sequencing sample was made of PBMCs or a T cell subset sorted from them (not recorded which). The receptors originated from an adult woman who had mild COVID-19 (a few samples of this study predate the infection). Cell type and time point are not known.

This clonotype occurred a few times. V is TRBV11-2 and J is TRBJ2-3; TRBD2 agrees at 7 bases. The germline V gene encodes CDR1 SGHAT and CDR2 FQNNGV. There are 18 residues in the CDR3. Unmatched junction bases numbered 9, after V lost 0 bases and J lost 0 bases. The CDR3 DNA sequence: TGTGCCAGCAGCTTAGATGGACTAGGGCCGTTAAGCACAGATACGCAGTATTTT. Protein product: CASSLDGLGPLSTDTQYF.

A few counts support this clonotype. V usage is TRBV24-1 and J usage is TRBJ2-1; 12 bases are shared with TRBD2. V was clipped by 1 base and J by 6 bases; unmatched bases: 9. Germline values: CDR1 KGHDR, CDR2 SFDVKD. The CDR3 is 18 amino acids. CDR3 DNA sequence: TGTGCCACCAGTGATTTACTCGGCGGACTAGCGGGGAGCAATGAGCAGTTCTTC. Translation gives CATSDLLGGLAGSNEQFF.

The rearrangement links TRBV4-1 to TRBJ1-5; D gene ambiguous. The CDR3 consists of 15 residues. Germline-derived CDR1 and CDR2 are MGHRA and YSYEKL. V gave up 1 base and J gave up 2 bases, with 9 bases separating them. The CDR3, as DNA: TGCGCCAGCAGCCAAGTAGCCCGGGGCAATCAGCCCCAGCATTTT. This encodes CASSQVARGNQPQHF.

V and J are TRBV20-1 and TRBJ1-2; perhaps TRBD1 as D (6 bases). The germline V gene has CDR1 DFQATT and CDR2 SNEGSKA (reference sequence). This CDR3 comprises 11 residues. Trimming cost V 0 bases and J 10 bases, with 9 bases left between them. The CDR3 loop is CSAREGGAYTF. As DNA, the CDR3 is TGCAGTGCTAGAGAAGGGGGGGCCTACACCTTC.

This clonotype was picked up a small number of times. The V and J genes are TRBV5-1 and TRBJ2-3, with 8 bases matching TRBD1. The CDR3 length is 16 residues. V lost 1 base and J lost 0; bases outside the gene matches: 4. Germline V gene data show CDR1 as SGHRS and CDR2 as YFSETQ. The CDR3 here is CASSLPRQGSTDTQYF. The DNA of the CDR3 is TGCGCCAGCAGCTTGCCCCGACAGGGGAGCACAGATACGCAGTATTTT.

This clonotype has just a few counts. The chain is built from TRBV20-1 and TRBJ1-1, with 7 bases fitting TRBD1. V lost 6 bases, J lost 2 bases, and 9 bases stayed unmatched. The CDR3 is 14 amino acids. The germline V gene encodes CDR1 DFQATT and CDR2 SNEGSKA (reference sequence). CDR3 bases: TGCAGTGCAACGAGGGCAGGGGGAAACACTGAAGCTTTCTTT. Its translation: CSATRAGGNTEAFF.

This chain connects TRBV7-2 to TRBJ2-1; 8 bases are shared with TRBD2. Per germline, CDR1 SGHTA and CDR2 FQGNSA. V dropped 1 base and J dropped 0; count of bases not matched to a gene: 5. This CDR3 region has 17 residues. The CDR3 bases are TGTGCCAGCAGCTTAGGTGTAGCGGGATTCTCCTACAATGAGCAGTTCTTC. Amino acid sequence: CASSLGVAGFSYNEQFF.

V and J are TRBV2 and TRBJ2-1; 13 nucleotides match TRBD2. The length of the CDR3 is 17 residues. V dropped 5 bases and J dropped 7; count of bases not matched to a gene: 11. In germline, CDR1 is SNHLY, CDR2 FYNNEI. The CDR3 nucleotides read TGTGCCAGCAGTTCTCAACTACTAGCGGGAGGGCGGAATGAGCAGTTCTTC. Its protein is CASSSQLLAGGRNEQFF.

V usage is TRBV7-2 and J usage is TRBJ1-1, with 12 bases aligning to TRBD1. Germline V CDR1 and CDR2: SGHTA, FQGNSA. Losses at the gene ends were 1 base for V and 4 bases for J; bases not matched to a gene: 4. The CDR3 sequence is 16 residues long. The CDR3 coding sequence is TGTGCCAGCAGCTTAGTCGGGACAGGGGGCGGCACTGAAGCTTTCTTT. Encoded protein: CASSLVGTGGGTEAFF.

This clonotype was detected ten times or more. The chain links TRBV7-9 to TRBJ1-1; weak D call: TRBD1 (5 bases). V lost 5 bases and J lost 4, with 14 bases in between. This CDR3 comprises 14 residues. Germline assignment: CDR1 SEHNR and CDR2 FQNEAQ (reference sequence). CDR3 sequence: CASSPRGQGTEAFF. CDR3 nucleotides: TGTGCCAGCAGCCCTCGAGGCCAGGGCACTGAAGCTTTCTTT. The variable domain in full, completed from reference TRBV7-9 and TRBJ1-1, reads DTGVSQNPRHKITKRGQNVTFRCDPISEHNRLYWYRQTLGQGPEFLTYFQNEAQLEKSRLLSDRFSAERPKGSFSTLEIQRTEQGDSAMYLCASSPRGQGTEAFFGQGTRLTVV.

The table lists this clonotype with a few counts. The chain combines TRBV11-3 with TRBJ2-1; D tentatively reads TRBD1 or TRBD2 (6 bases each). V was shortened by 3 bases and J by 6 bases, with 12 bases between the two germline ends. From germline, CDR1 is SGHNT and CDR2 YENEEA. The CDR3 spans 14 residues. The CDR3 here is CASSFRGGINEQFF. CDR3 coding DNA: TGTGCCAGCAGCTTCCGAGGGGGGATCAATGAGCAGTTCTTC.

The chain recombines TRBV11-3 with TRBJ2-1; possible D gene TRBD1, 6 bases. V gave up 2 bases and J gave up 7 bases, with 18 bases separating them. The CDR3 is made up of 16 amino acids. Germline values: CDR1 SGHNT, CDR2 YENEEA. CDR3 loop: CASSLRSTGKVNEQFF. The CDR3 nucleotides read TGTGCCAGCAGCTTACGCTCGACAGGAAAGGTGAATGAGCAGTTCTTC.

This chain joins TRBV4-1 and TRBJ2-7; tentative D call: TRBD1 (6 bases). Germline loops: CDR1 MGHRA, CDR2 YSYEKL. There are 13 residues in the CDR3. Trimming took off 5 bases at V and 4 bases at J, with 12 bases between the two ends. CDR3 protein: CASSKQQGYEQYF. CDR3 nucleotide sequence: TGCGCCAGCAGCAAACAACAGGGTTACGAGCAGTACTTC.

This clonotype has just a few counts. The chain employs TRBV12-3 or TRBV12-4 and TRBJ2-3, with D tentatively TRBD1 (5 bases). Trimming shortened V by 3 bases and J by 0 bases, and 19 bases separated the two germline ends. The CDR3 length is 18 residues. The CDR3 sequence: CASSFEVVQGSSTDTQYF. The DNA of the CDR3 is TGTGCCAGCAGTTTTGAAGTAGTTCAGGGCTCTAGCACAGATACGCAGTATTTT.

The CDR3 nucleotides read TGTGCCAGCAGCTTTCTCCGGACGAACACTGAAGCTTTCTTT. This sequence encodes CASSFLRTNTEAFF. The rearrangement uses TRBV7-9 and TRBJ1-1; no reliable D call. The CDR3 length is 14 residues. Between the trimmed V and J ends, which lost 3 bases and 1 base, there was a span of 9 bases. The germline gives CDR1 SEHNR, CDR2 FQNEAQ (reference sequence).

The J gene is TRBJ2-1, the V gene TRBV12-3 or TRBV12-4, with D hard to call. Trimming took off 0 bases at V and 0 bases at J, with 3 bases between the two ends. The CDR3 consists of 14 residues. The CDR3 loop reads CASSLAYSYNEQFF. CDR3 DNA sequence: TGTGCCAGCAGTTTAGCGTACTCCTACAATGAGCAGTTCTTC.

This clonotype was observed a handful of times. The J gene is TRBJ1-1, the V gene TRBV7-9, with D maybe TRBD1 (6 bases). The germline V gene encodes CDR1 SEHNR and CDR2 FQNEAQ (reference sequence). This CDR3 contains 15 residues. Trimming removed 1 base at V and 0 bases at J, with 9 bases between. CDR3 coding DNA: TGTGCCAGCAGCTTAGGGGGGCAAGTGAACACTGAAGCTTTCTTT. Encoded protein: CASSLGGQVNTEAFF. The full variable domain, in which reference TRBV7-9 and TRBJ1-1 provide the parts outside the CDR3, is DTGVSQNPRHKITKRGQNVTFRCDPISEHNRLYWYRQTLGQGPEFLTYFQNEAQLEKSRLLSDRFSAERPKGSFSTLEIQRTEQGDSAMYLCASSLGGQVNTEAFFGQGTRLTVV.

This rearrangement joins TRBV12-3 or TRBV12-4 to TRBJ2-7, with TRBD1 matching over 9 bases. The CDR3 has 13 amino acids. Trimming cost V 6 bases and J 3 bases; bases outside gene matches: 3. The CDR3: CASRGTGNYEQYF. The CDR3 DNA sequence: TGTGCCAGCAGGGGGACAGGGAACTACGAGCAGTACTTC.

The CDR3 sequence: CASSALTSGANTGELFF. The CDR3 DNA reads as TGTGCCAGCAGTGCCCTGACTAGCGGGGCGAACACCGGGGAGCTGTTTTTT. The chain joins TRBV6-4 to TRBJ2-2; 11 bases map to TRBD2. This CDR3 has 17 residues. Trimming took 4 bases from V and 0 from J; bases not matched to a gene: 4. CDR1 and CDR2 (germline): MRHNA, SNTAGT.

J is TRBJ2-2 and V is TRBV6-5, with TRBD1 as a possible D gene (6 bases). Per the germline V gene, CDR1 is MNHEY and CDR2 is SVGAGI. Trimming cost V 2 bases and J 9 bases, with 13 bases left between them. The CDR3 runs to 14 residues. The DNA of the CDR3 is TGTGCCAGCAGTTACGATGGCAGGGGCTGGGAGCTGTTTTTT. Its translation: CASSYDGRGWELFF.

This clonotype has only a few counts. The V gene is TRBV12-3 or TRBV12-4, the J gene TRBJ2-5; D may be TRBD2 (5 bases). The CDR3 has 18 residues. The V and J ends lost 1 base and 2 bases respectively, with 20 bases between them. CDR3 DNA: TGTGCCAGCAGTTTAGTTGGTCACAGAGGGAGCAGACAAGAGACCCAGTACTTC. Protein: CASSLVGHRGSRQETQYF.

This clonotype was detected many times. The CDR3 is CASSLGLSGGPTDTQYF. The DNA for the CDR3 is TGTGCCAGCAGCTTAGGCCTCAGCGGGGGGCCCACAGATACGCAGTATTTT. The chain employs TRBV7-9 and TRBJ2-3; 9 positions agree with TRBD2. This CDR3 spans 17 amino acids. After removal of 1 base from V and 2 bases from J, the junction contained 7 bases not matched to a gene. The germline CDR1 and CDR2 sequences are SEHNR and FQNEAQ (reference sequence).